This T cell receptor beta chain was documented in a study of shared clonotypes between healthy human individuals. The wider study: Researchers assigned three CD4 naive, three CD4 memory, two CD8 naive and one CD8 memory plate to each donor. Findings of the study overall: Non-shared clonotypes were found to have lower generation probabilities than the clonotypes that were shared by all four of the sorted-subset donors.

The V gene lost 1 base and the J gene lost 4 bases, with 7 bases spanning the gap. CDR1 is LNHNV and CDR2 is YYDKDF in the germline V gene (reference sequence). The CDR3 is 13 amino acids. An assay was performed, and its level was deep. It was across several immunoSEQ plates that each subset's genomic DNA was evenly split. This table comes from immunoSEQ multiplex PCR, and its TCRdb copy is limited to in-frame clones, with some not included. The repertoire holds roughly 1,100,000 clones, with about 75% as singletons. This clone came up once. Its antigen is not known. The same CDR3 can be traced to other DNA sequences in this sample.

Input material: memory CD4+ T cells sorted from blood. Subset reported: CD45RA-negative fraction. The clonotype comes from a man aged 18-30 years in good health. J is TRBJ1-2 and V is TRBV15, with unresolved D. CDR3 sequence: CATSRGGSYGYTF. The CDR3 DNA is TGTGCCACCAGCAGAGGGGGATCCTATGGCTACACCTTC.